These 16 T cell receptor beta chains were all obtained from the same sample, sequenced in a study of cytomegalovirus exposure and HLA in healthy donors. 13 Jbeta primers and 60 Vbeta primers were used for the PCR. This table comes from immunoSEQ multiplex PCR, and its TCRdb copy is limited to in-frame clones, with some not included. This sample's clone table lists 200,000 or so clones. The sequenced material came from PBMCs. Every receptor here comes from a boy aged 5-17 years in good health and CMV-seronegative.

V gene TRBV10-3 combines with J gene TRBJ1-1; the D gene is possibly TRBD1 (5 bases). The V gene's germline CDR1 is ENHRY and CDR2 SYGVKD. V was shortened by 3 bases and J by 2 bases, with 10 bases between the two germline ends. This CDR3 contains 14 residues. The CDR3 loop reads CAISDLRGNTEAFF. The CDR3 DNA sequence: TGTGCCATCAGTGACTTAAGGGGTAACACTGAAGCTTTCTTT.

DNA for the CDR3: TGTGCCAGCAGCCCCTCTAGCGGGGGAGATACGCAGTATTTT. Translating it yields CASSPSSGGDTQYF. V usage is TRBV11-2 and J usage is TRBJ2-3; 10 bases fit TRBD2. Germline assignment: CDR1 SGHAT and CDR2 FQNNGV. CDR3 length equals 14 residues. The V segment lost 5 bases and the J segment 5 bases; nucleotides outside the gene matches: 4.

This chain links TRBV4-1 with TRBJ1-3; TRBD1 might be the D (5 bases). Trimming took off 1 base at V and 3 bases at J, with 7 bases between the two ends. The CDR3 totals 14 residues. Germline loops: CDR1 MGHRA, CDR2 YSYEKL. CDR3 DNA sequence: TGCGCCAGCAGCCAAGCAGGGTTTGGAAACACCATATATTTT. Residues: CASSQAGFGNTIYF.

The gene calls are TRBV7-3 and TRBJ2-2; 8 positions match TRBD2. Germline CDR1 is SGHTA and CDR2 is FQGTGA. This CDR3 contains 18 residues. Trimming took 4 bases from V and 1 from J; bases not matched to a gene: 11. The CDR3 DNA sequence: TGTGCCAGCAGCTCCCGTGTGGCGGGGGGACTGAACACCGGGGAGCTGTTTTTT. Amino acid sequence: CASSSRVAGGLNTGELFF.

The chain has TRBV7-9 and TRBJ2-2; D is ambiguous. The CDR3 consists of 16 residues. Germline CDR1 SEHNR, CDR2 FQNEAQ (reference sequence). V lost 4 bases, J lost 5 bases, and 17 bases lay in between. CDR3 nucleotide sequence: TGTGCCAGCAGCTCTCGGGTCCCGATAAGGACCGGGGAGCTGTTTTTT. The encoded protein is CASSSRVPIRTGELFF.

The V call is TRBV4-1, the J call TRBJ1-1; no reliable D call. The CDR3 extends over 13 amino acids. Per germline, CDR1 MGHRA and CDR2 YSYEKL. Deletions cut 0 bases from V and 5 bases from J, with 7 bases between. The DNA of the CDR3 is TGCGCCAGCAGCCAAGACCCGGGGACTGAAGCTTTCTTT. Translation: CASSQDPGTEAFF.

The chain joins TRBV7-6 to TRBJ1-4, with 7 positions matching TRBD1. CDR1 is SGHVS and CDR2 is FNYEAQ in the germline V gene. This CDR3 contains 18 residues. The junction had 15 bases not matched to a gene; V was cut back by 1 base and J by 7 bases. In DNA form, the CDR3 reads TGTGCCAGCAGCTTAGACAGGGGCGATTCTAACGTGGGTGAAAAACTGTTTTTT. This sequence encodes CASSLDRGDSNVGEKLFF.

The CDR3 here is CASKGQRPTHTQYF. The CDR3, as DNA: TGTGCCAGCAAAGGACAGCGCCCTACACATACGCAGTATTTT. The gene calls are TRBV6-1 and TRBJ2-3, with a tentative D call TRBD1 (6 bases). This CDR3 has 14 residues. Germline-derived CDR1 and CDR2 are MNHNS and SASEGT. V was cut by 7 bases and J by 7 bases, with 18 bases left in between.

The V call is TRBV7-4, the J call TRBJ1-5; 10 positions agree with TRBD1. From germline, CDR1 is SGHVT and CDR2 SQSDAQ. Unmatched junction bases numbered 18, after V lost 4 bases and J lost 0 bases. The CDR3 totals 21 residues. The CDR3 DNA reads TGTGCCAGCAGCTCACTTTTAGGGACAGGGGCTCAGGATGCTAGCAATCAGCCCCAGCATTTT. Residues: CASSSLLGTGAQDASNQPQHF.

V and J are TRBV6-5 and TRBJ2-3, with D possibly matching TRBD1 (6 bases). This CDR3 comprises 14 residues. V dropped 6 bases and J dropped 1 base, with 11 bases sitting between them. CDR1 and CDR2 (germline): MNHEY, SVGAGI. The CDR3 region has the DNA TGTGCCAGCAGCGGCAGGGGCCGCACAGATACGCAGTATTTT. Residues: CASSGRGRTDTQYF.

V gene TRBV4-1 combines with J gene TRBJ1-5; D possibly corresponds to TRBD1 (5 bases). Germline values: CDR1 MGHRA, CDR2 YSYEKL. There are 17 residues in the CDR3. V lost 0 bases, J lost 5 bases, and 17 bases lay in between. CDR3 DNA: TGCGCCAGCAGCCAAGATTCACCGGGACGCGGGGATCAGCCCCAGCATTTT. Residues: CASSQDSPGRGDQPQHF.

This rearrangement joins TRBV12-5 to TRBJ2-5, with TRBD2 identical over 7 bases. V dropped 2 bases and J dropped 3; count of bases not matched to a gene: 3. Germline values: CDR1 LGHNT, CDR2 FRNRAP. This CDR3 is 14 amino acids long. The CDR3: CASGLLAGEETQYF. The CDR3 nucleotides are TGTGCTAGTGGTTTGTTGGCGGGGGAAGAGACCCAGTACTTC.

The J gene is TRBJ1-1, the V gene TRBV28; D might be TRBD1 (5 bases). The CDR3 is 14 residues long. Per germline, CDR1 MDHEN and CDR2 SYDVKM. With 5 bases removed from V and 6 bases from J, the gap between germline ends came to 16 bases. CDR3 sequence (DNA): TGTGCCAGCAGTCCACATGAACAGGCCCCTGAAGCTTTCTTT. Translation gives CASSPHEQAPEAFF.

The CDR3 nucleotides are TGTGCCTGGAGTCCCTCGGTTTTCTACGAGCAGTACTTC. It specifies CAWSPSVFYEQYF. J is TRBJ2-7 and V is TRBV30; no reliable D call. CDR1 is GTSNPN and CDR2 is SVGIG in the germline V gene (reference sequence). The V gene lost 2 bases and the J gene lost 3 bases, with 11 bases spanning the gap. The CDR3 has 13 residues.

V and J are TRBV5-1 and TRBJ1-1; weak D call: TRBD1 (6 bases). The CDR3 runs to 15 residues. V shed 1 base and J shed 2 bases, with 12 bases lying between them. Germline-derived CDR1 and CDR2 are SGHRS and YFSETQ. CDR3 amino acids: CASSLITQGNTEAFF. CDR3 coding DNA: TGCGCCAGCAGCTTGATAACACAGGGAAACACTGAAGCTTTCTTT.

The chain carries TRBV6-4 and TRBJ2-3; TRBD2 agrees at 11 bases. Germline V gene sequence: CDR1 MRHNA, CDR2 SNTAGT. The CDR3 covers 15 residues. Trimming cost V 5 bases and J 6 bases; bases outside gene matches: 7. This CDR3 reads CASSSSGGSSDTQYF. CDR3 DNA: TGTGCCAGCAGTTCTAGCGGGGGGTCCAGTGATACGCAGTATTTT.